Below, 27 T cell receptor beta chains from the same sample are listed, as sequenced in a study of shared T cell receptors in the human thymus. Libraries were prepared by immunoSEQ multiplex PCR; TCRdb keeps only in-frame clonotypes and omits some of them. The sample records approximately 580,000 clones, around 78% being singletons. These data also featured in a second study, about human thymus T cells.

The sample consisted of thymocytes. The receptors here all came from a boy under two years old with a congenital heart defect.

The CDR3 region is CASSPPGTGERGYTF. CDR3 nucleotide sequence: TGTGCCAGCTCACCACCCGGGACAGGGGAACGTGGCTACACCTTC. The chain carries TRBV18 and TRBJ1-2; TRBD1 aligns across 10 bases. Trimming took 0 bases from V and 7 from J; bases not matched to a gene: 5. The CDR3 has 15 residues. Germline-derived CDR1 and CDR2 are KGHSH and LQKENI.

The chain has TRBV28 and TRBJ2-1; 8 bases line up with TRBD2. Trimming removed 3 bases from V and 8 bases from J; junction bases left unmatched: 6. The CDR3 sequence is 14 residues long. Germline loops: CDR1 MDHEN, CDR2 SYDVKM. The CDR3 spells CASSFSGRKYEQFF. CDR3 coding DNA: TGTGCCAGCAGTTTCAGCGGGAGAAAGTATGAGCAGTTCTTC.

Here the CDR3 DNA reads TGTGCCAGCAGCTTAGTCGGGAAAGCGGGAGTCTCGGCCAAAAACATTCAGTACTTC. Residues: CASSLVGKAGVSAKNIQYF. The chain has TRBV7-9 and TRBJ2-4, with TRBD2 matching over 8 bases. The CDR3 length is 19 residues. CDR1 is SEHNR, CDR2 FQNEAQ, per germline (reference sequence). With 1 base clipped from V and 1 base from J, the junction kept 12 bases outside the gene matches.

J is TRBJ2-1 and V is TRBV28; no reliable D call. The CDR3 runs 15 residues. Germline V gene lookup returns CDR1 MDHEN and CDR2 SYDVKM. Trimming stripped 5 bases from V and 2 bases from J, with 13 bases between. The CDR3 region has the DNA TGTGCCAGCAGTAAGGAGAGGCGTACCTACAATGAGCAGTTCTTC. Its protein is CASSKERRTYNEQFF.

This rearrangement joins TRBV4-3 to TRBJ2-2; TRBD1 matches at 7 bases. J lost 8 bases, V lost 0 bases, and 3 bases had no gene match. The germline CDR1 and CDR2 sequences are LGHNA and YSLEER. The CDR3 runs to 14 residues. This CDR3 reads CASSQEVGQGELFF. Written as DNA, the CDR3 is TGCGCCAGCAGCCAAGAGGTGGGACAGGGGGAGCTGTTTTTT.

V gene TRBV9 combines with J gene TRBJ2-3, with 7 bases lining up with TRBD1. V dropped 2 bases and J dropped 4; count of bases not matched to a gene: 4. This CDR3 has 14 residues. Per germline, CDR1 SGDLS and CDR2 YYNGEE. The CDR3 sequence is CASSVDRESDTQYF. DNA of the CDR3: TGTGCCAGCAGCGTCGACAGGGAATCAGATACGCAGTATTTT.

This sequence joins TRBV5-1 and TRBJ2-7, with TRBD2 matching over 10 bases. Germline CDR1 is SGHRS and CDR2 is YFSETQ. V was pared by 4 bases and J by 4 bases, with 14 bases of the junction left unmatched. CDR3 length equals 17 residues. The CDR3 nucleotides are TGCGCCAGCAGCCCCCGGGGGGTACTAGCGGGGTTGTACGAGCAGTACTTC. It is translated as CASSPRGVLAGLYEQYF.

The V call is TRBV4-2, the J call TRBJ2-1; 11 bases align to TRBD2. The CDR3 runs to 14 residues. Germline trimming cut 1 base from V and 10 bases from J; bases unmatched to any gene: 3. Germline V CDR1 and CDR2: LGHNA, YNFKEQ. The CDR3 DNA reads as TGTGCCAGCAGCCAAGTAGCGGGAGGGCACGAGCAGTTCTTC. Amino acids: CASSQVAGGHEQFF.

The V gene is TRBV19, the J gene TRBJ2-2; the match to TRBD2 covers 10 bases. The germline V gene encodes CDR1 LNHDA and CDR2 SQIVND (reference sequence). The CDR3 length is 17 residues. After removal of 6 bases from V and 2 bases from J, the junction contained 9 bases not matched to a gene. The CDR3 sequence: CASSVRRLAGNTGELFF. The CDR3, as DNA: TGTGCCAGTAGCGTGAGGAGACTAGCGGGTAACACCGGGGAGCTGTTTTTT.

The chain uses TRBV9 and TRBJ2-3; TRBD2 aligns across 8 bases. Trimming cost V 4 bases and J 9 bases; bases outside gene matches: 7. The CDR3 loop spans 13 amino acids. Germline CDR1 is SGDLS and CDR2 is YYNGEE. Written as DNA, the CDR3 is TGTGCCAGCAGCCCAGGACTAGCAGGAACGCAGTATTTT. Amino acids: CASSPGLAGTQYF.

The CDR3 protein is CSVEPEWGLIWPGTDTQYF. CDR3 nucleotide sequence: TGCAGCGTTGAGCCTGAATGGGGACTAATTTGGCCCGGCACAGATACGCAGTATTTT. The chain uses TRBV29-1 and TRBJ2-3; the match to TRBD2 covers 7 bases. CDR3 length: 19 amino acids. Trimming took 3 bases from V and 1 from J; bases not matched to a gene: 19. Germline loops: CDR1 SQVTM, CDR2 ANQGSEA.

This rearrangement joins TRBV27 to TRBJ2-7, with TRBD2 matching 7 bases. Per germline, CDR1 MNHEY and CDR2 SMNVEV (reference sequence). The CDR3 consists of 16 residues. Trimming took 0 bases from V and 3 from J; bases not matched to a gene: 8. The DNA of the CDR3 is TGTGCCAGCAGTTTATCATTGCGGGAGAGCATCTACGAGCAGTACTTC. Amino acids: CASSLSLRESIYEQYF.

CDR3 DNA sequence: TGTGCCAGCAGGGTGGGAGGACAGGGGTTCTCGGGGAACACTGAAGCTTTCTTT. Its protein is CASRVGGQGFSGNTEAFF. The V and J genes are TRBV4-2 and TRBJ1-1; 9 positions match TRBD1. Per the germline V gene, CDR1 is LGHNA and CDR2 is YNFKEQ. Germline trimming cut 6 bases from V and 1 base from J; bases unmatched to any gene: 15. The CDR3 loop spans 18 amino acids.

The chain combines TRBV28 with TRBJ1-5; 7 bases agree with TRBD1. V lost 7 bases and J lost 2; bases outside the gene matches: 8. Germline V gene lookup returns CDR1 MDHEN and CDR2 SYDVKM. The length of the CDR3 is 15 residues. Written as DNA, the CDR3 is TGTGCCAGCATGGGGGACAGTTGGGGCAATCAGCCCCAGCATTTT. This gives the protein CASMGDSWGNQPQHF.

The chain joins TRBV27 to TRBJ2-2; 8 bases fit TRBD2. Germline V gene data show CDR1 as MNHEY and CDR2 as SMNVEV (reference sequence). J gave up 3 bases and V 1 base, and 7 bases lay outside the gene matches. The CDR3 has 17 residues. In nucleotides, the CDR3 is TGTGCCAGCAGTTTATGTCCGACTAGCGCCGACACCGGGGAGCTGTTTTTT. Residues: CASSLCPTSADTGELFF.

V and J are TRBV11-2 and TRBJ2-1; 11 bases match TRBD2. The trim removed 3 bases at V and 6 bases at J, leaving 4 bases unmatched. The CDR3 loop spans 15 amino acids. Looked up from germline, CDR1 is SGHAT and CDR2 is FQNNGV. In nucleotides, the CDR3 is TGTGCCAGCAGCTTTCCGGGACTAGCGGCCAATGAGCAGTTCTTC. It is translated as CASSFPGLAANEQFF.

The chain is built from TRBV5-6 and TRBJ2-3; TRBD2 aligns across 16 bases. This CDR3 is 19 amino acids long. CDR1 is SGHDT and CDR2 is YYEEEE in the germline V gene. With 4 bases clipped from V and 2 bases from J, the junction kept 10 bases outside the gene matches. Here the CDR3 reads CASSPRGLAGGHTTDTQYF. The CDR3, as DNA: TGTGCCAGCAGCCCCCGGGGACTAGCGGGAGGGCATACCACAGATACGCAGTATTTT.

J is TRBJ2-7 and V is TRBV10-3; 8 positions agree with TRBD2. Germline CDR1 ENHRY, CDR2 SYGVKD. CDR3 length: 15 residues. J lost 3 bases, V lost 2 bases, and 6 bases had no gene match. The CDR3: CAISESSGVFYEQYF. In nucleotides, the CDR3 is TGTGCCATCAGTGAGAGTAGCGGGGTGTTCTACGAGCAGTACTTC.

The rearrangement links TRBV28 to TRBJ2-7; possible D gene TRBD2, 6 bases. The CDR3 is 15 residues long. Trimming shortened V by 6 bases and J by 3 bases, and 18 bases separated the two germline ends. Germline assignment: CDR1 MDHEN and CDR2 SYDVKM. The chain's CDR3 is CASSSSGGRNYEQYF. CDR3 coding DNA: TGTGCCAGCAGCTCCTCCGGGGGACGGAACTACGAGCAGTACTTC. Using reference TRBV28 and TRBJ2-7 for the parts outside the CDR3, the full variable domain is DVKVTQSSRYLVKRTGEKVFLECVQDMDHENMFWYRQDPGLGLRLIYFSYDVKMKEKGDIPEGYSVSREKKERFSLILESASTNQTSMYLCASSSSGGRNYEQYFGPGTRLTVT.

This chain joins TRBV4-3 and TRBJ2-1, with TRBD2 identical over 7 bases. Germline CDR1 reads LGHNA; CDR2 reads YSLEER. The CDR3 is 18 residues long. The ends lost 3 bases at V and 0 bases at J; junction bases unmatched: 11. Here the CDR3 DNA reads TGCGCCAGCAGCCATTCAGATGTGGGCGGGAGCTCCTACAATGAGCAGTTCTTC. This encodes CASSHSDVGGSSYNEQFF.

The chain's CDR3 is CASSRGTDTQYF. CDR3 DNA: TGTGCCAGCTCACGCGGCACAGATACGCAGTATTTT. The chain has TRBV18 and TRBJ2-3; D call uncertain. The CDR3 has 12 amino acids. V was pared by 4 bases and J by 1 base, with 3 bases between. Germline CDR1 reads KGHSH; CDR2 reads LQKENI.

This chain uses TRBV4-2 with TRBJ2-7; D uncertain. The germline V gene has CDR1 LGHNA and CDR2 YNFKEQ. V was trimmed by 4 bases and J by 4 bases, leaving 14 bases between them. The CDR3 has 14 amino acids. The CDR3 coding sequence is TGTGCCAGCAGCCTAAACCCAGGCCCATACGAGCAGTACTTC. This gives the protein CASSLNPGPYEQYF.

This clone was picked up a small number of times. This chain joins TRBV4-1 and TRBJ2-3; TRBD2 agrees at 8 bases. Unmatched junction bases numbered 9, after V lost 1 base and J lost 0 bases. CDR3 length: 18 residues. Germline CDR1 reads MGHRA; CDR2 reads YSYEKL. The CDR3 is CASSQVHAGGASTDTQYF. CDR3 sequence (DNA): TGCGCCAGCAGCCAAGTCCATGCGGGAGGCGCTAGCACAGATACGCAGTATTTT.

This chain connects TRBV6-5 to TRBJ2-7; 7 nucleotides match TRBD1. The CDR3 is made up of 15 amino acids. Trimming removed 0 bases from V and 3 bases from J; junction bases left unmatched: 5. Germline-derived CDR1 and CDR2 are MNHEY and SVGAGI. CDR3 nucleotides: TGTGCCAGCAGTTACTCGAAGGCAGGGGGCTACGAGCAGTACTTC. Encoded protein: CASSYSKAGGYEQYF.

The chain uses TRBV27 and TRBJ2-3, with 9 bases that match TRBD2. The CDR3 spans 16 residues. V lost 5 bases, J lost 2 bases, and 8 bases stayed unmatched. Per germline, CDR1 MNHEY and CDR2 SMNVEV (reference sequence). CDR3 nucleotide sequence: TGTGCCAGCAGTACCCCCCTAGCGGGACCCACAGATACGCAGTATTTT. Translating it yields CASSTPLAGPTDTQYF.

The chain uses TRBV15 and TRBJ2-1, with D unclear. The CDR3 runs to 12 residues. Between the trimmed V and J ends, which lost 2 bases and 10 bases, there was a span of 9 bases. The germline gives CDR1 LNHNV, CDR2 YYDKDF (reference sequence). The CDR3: CATSRLEREQFF. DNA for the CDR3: TGTGCCACCAGCAGACTAGAGCGAGAGCAGTTCTTC.

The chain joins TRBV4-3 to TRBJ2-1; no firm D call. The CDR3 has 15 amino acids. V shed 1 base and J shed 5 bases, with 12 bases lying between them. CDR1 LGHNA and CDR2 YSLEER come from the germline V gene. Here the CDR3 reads CASSQVAMTHNEQFF. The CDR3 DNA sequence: TGCGCCAGCAGCCAAGTAGCAATGACCCACAATGAGCAGTTCTTC.